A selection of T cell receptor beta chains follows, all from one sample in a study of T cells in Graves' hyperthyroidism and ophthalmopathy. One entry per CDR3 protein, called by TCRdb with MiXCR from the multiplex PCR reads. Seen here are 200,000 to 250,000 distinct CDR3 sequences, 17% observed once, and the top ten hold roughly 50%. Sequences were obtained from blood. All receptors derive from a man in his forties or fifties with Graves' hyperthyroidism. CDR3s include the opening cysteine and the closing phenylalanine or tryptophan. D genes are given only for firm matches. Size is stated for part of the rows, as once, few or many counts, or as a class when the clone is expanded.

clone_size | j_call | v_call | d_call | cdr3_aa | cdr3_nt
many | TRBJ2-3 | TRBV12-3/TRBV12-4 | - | CASSLARTDTQYF | TGTGCCAGCAGTTTAGCTAGAACAGATACGCAGTATTTT
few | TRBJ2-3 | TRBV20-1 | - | CSAVLADTQYF | TGCAGTGCGGTACTAGCTGACACGCAGTATTTT
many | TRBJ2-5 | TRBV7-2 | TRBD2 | CASSLARRGTVTQYF | TGTGCCAGCAGCTTAGCGCGGCGGGGGACGGTGACCCAGTACTTC
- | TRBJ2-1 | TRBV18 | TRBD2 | CASSPPSGSGNEQFF | TGTGCCAGCTCACCTCCTAGCGGGAGCGGTAATGAGCAGTTCTTC
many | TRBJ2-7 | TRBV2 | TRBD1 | CASSDLDRASPYEQYF | TGTGCCAGCAGTGACCTGGACAGGGCTTCCCCCTACGAGCAGTACTTC
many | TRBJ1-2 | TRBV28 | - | CASSRGQNYGYTF | TGTGCCAGCAGCCGGGGACAAAACTATGGCTACACCTTC
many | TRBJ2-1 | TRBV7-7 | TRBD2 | CASSIGREGEQFF | TGTGCTAGCAGCATCGGGAGGGAGGGTGAGCAGTTCTTC
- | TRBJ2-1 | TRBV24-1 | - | CATSDNRDNEQFF | TGTGCCACCAGTGATAACAGGGACAATGAGCAGTTCTTC
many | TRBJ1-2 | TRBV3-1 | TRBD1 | CASSQGTGANYGYTF | TGTGCCAGCAGCCAAGGGACAGGGGCTAACTATGGCTACACCTTC
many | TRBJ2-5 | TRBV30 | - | CAWSIRAIQETQYF | TGTGCCTGGTCTATCCGGGCTATCCAAGAGACCCAGTACTTC
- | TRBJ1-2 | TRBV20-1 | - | CSAREGARDPYGYTF | TGCAGTGCTAGAGAGGGGGCCAGGGATCCTTATGGCTACACCTTC
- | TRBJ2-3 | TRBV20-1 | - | CSARVNLRGDTQYF | TGCAGTGCTAGAGTCAATTTACGGGGAGATACGCAGTATTTT
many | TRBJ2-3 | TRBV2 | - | CASTGVVTQYF | TGTGCCAGCACGGGAGTGGTTACGCAGTATTTT
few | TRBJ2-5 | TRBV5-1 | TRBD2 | CASSFSTSGTQETQYF | TGCGCCAGCAGCTTCTCGACTAGCGGGACCCAAGAGACCCAGTACTTC
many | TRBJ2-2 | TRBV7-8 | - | CASSPRLAGELFF | TGTGCCAGCAGCCCACGACTAGCCGGGGAGCTGTTTTTT
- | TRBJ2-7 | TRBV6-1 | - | CASRWQDSYEQYF | TGTGCCAGCAGGTGGCAGGACTCCTACGAGCAGTACTTC
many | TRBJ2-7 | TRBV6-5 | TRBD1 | CASSYDRTGTYEQYF | TGTGCCAGCAGTTACGACCGGACAGGGACCTACGAGCAGTACTTC
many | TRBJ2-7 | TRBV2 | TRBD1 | CASTQGSGGYEQYF | TGTGCCAGCACCCAAGGCTCAGGGGGCTACGAGCAGTACTTC
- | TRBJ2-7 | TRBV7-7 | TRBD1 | CASSSDRGKEQYF | TGTGCTAGCAGCTCGGACAGGGGCAAGGAGCAGTACTTC
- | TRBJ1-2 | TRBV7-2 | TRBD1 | CASSLKTGVGYTF | TGTGCCAGCAGCTTAAAGACAGGGGTCGGCTACACCTTC
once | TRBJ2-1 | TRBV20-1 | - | CSARGLDGGENLKQFF | TGCAGTGCTAGGGGGTTAGATGGTGGCGAGAATTTGAAGCAGTTCTTC
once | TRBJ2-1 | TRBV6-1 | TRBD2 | CARGEASGSHEQFF | TGTGCCAGGGGGGAGGCTAGCGGGAGTCATGAGCAGTTCTTC
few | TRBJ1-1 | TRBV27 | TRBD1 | CASSHWDRRNTEAFF | TGTGCCAGCAGTCATTGGGACAGGAGGAACACTGAAGCTTTCTTT
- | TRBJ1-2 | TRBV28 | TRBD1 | CASRPGTGQGRHGYTF | TGTGCCAGCAGACCGGGCACGGGACAGGGGCGGCATGGCTACACCTTC
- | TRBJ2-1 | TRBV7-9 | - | CASSYPSSETYNEQFF | TGTGCCAGCAGCTACCCCTCTAGCGAGACCTACAATGAGCAGTTCTTC
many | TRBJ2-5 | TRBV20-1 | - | CSGQGGRETQYF | TGCAGTGGTCAGGGAGGACGGGAGACCCAGTACTTC
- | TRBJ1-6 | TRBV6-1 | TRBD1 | CASSPSQGGNSPLHF | TGTGCCAGCAGCCCCAGTCAGGGGGGTAATTCACCCCTCCACTTT
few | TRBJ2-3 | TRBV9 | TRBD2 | CASSVGGRVGTDTQYF | TGTGCCAGCAGCGTCGGCGGGAGAGTGGGCACAGATACGCAGTATTTT
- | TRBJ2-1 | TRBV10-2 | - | CASNSVNYNEQFF | TGCGCCAGCAATTCAGTGAACTACAATGAGCAGTTCTTC
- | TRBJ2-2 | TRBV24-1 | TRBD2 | CATSDLTSGSANTGELFF | TGTGCCACCAGTGATTTGACTAGCGGGAGCGCGAACACCGGGGAGCTGTTTTTT
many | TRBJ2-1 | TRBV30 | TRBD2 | CAWSAGTSGYNEQFF | TGTGCCTGGAGTGCCGGGACTAGCGGGTACAATGAGCAGTTCTTC
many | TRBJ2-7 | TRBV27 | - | CASSWGWDYEQYF | TGTGCCAGCAGTTGGGGGTGGGACTACGAGCAGTACTTC